The clone carrying this T cell receptor beta chain was counted ten times or more. TCRdb re-derived calls from the RT-PCR reads in MiXCR, one entry per CDR3 protein. This table holds a few hundred thousand distinct CDR3 sequences, 10% to 12% found once. The CDR3 spans 14 residues. V lost 3 bases to trimming and J lost 3 bases, with 12 bases between them. The sample originates from a study of response to subunit inactivated influenza vaccine. These data were also reused for a study on T cells expressing NK-cell markers. That source adds: UMIs accompanied the 5'RACE template switching by which TCR beta cDNA was made.

The sequence was obtained from a man aged 45 to 65 who received an inactivated influenza vaccine. V is TRBV12-3 or TRBV12-4 and J is TRBJ2-7; D call uncertain. The material was PBMCs from blood, obtained on the day of vaccination. CDR3 DNA: TGTGCCAGCAGTTTGGGCGGACCGCTCTACGAGCAGTACTTC. It specifies CASSLGGPLYEQYF.